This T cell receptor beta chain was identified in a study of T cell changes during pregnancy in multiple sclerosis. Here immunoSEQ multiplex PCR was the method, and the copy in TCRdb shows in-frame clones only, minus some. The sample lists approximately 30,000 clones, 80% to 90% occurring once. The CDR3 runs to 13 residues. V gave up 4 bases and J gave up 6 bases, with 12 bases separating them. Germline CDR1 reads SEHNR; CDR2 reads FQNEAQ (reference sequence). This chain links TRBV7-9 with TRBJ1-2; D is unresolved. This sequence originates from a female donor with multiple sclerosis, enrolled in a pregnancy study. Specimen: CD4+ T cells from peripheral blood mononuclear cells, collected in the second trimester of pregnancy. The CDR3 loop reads CASSSNNGDGYTF. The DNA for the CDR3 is TGTGCCAGCAGCTCTAATAACGGGGATGGCTACACCTTC.